Sequencing of this T cell receptor (beta chain) was carried out in a study of cytomegalovirus exposure and HLA in healthy donors. Notes on the study in general: In vitro assays verified that three CMV-associated chains recognized CMV antigens specifically. Among TCR beta chains, those listed as cytomegalovirus-associated numbered under 200.

V shed 8 bases and J 2 bases; nucleotides not matched to a gene: 6. The CDR3 contains 14 residues. Germline V gene sequence: CDR1 SNHLY, CDR2 FYNNEI. This clone is a singleton in its sample. Its specificity is unknown. Sequencing used immunoSEQ multiplex PCR; TCRdb keeps in-frame clones, though not all of them. The sample has approximately 160,000 clones, about nine tenths seen once; the top ten hold about a tenth. The donors were part of the validation cohort of fewer than 150 subjects. That cohort was separate from the first cohort, which comprised 550 to 750 subjects. The receptor's source is a woman under 30 in good health and CMV-seropositive. This rearrangement joins TRBV2 to TRBJ2-3; 8 bases map to TRBD2. Material: PBMCs. CDR3 nucleotide sequence: TGTGCCAGCTCCCCGACTAGCGTCACAGATACGCAGTATTTT. Its translation: CASSPTSVTDTQYF.